Listed below are T cell receptor beta chains from one sample, sequenced in a study of shared clonotypes between healthy human individuals. The repertoire was sequenced with immunoSEQ multiplex PCR; TCRdb's copy has only in-frame clones and lacks some. Altogether about 2.2 million clones are present, over 85% being singletons, with the ten largest covering about 1.7%. The specimen sequenced was naive CD8+ T cells from PBMCs. The receptor set was obtained from a man aged 18-30 years in good health. Some clones in this sample may be carry-over from other donors' samples. The CDR3 runs from the conserved cysteine through the conserved F or W. D genes are given only for firm matches. Only some rows state a clone size, as once, few, many or a class for expanded clones.

V gene	J gene	D gene	clone size	CDR3 protein	CDR3 DNA
TRBV9	TRBJ2-7	-	-	CASSPTGGPGGEQYF	TGTGCCAGCAGCCCCACGGGAGGCCCAGGGGGCGAGCAGTACTTC
TRBV15	TRBJ2-7	TRBD2	once	CATSRAPSGRDEQYF	TGTGCCACCAGCAGAGCGCCTAGCGGGAGGGACGAGCAGTACTTC
TRBV9	TRBJ2-7	-	-	CASSVGRTPFGEQYF	TGTGCCAGCAGCGTAGGGCGGACCCCCTTTGGAGAGCAGTACTTC
TRBV7-3	TRBJ2-1	-	-	CASRDRSGISYNEQFF	TGTGCCAGCAGGGACCGAAGCGGAATCTCCTACAATGAGCAGTTCTTC
TRBV13	TRBJ1-2	-	-	CATSENYGYTF	TGTGCCACTTCTGAGAACTATGGCTACACCTTC
TRBV7-2	TRBJ2-3	-	-	CASSLWREKNEGDTQYF	TGTGCCAGCAGCTTATGGAGGGAGAAAAACGAGGGTGATACGCAGTATTTT
TRBV5-1	TRBJ2-7	TRBD2	-	CASSLFYGSGSTYEQYF	TGCGCCAGCAGCTTGTTTTATGGTAGCGGGAGCACCTACGAGCAGTACTTC
TRBV5-1	TRBJ2-6	-	-	CASSLAGTTGSGANVLTF	TGCGCCAGCAGCTTGGCCGGGACGACCGGCTCTGGGGCCAACGTCCTGACTTTC
TRBV5-6	TRBJ2-3	-	-	CASSGRRSTDTQYF	TGTGCCAGCAGCGGGAGGAGGAGCACAGATACGCAGTATTTT
TRBV19	TRBJ1-4	-	-	CASSILGGTNEKLFF	TGTGCCAGTAGTATCCTTGGAGGAACTAATGAAAAACTGTTTTTT
TRBV7-9	TRBJ1-4	TRBD1	-	CASSFSGGEKLFF	TGTGCCAGCAGCTTTTCAGGGGGGGAAAAACTGTTTTTT
TRBV6-1	TRBJ2-5	-	-	CASSEGGWTQYF	TGTGCCAGCAGTGAAGGAGGCTGGACCCAGTACTTC
TRBV28	TRBJ1-5	-	-	CASSPRYSNQPQHF	TGTGCCAGCAGTCCGCGCTATAGCAATCAGCCCCAGCATTTT
TRBV5-6	TRBJ1-2	-	-	CASSLVTGAKNGYTF	TGTGCCAGCAGCTTGGTCACGGGTGCCAAGAATGGCTACACCTTC
TRBV6-5	TRBJ2-7	TRBD1	once	CASSPGQGSSYEQYF	TGTGCCAGCAGTCCGGGACAGGGCAGCTCCTACGAGCAGTACTTC
TRBV28	TRBJ2-3	-	-	CASSWARGGRTDTQYF	TGTGCCAGCAGTTGGGCCAGGGGTGGGCGCACAGATACGCAGTATTTT
TRBV7-8	TRBJ1-5	-	-	CASSLVGRATRYQPQHF	TGTGCCAGCAGCTTAGTGGGACGGGCGACCCGGTATCAGCCCCAGCATTTT
TRBV29-1	TRBJ1-1	-	few	CSVWTDGEAFF	TGCAGCGTTTGGACGGATGGAGAGGCTTTCTTT
TRBV9	TRBJ2-1	-	-	CASSPLPEGRSSYNEQFF	TGTGCCAGCAGCCCACTTCCCGAGGGGCGGAGCTCCTACAATGAGCAGTTCTTC
TRBV12-1	TRBJ1-5	-	-	CASNLSLAFSNQPQHF	TGTGCCAGCAACCTCTCCTTAGCCTTTAGCAATCAGCCCCAGCATTTT
TRBV27	TRBJ1-1	-	-	CASSLLGGGGGTEAFF	TGTGCCAGCAGTTTACTTGGGGGCGGAGGTGGTACTGAAGCTTTCTTT
TRBV7-9	TRBJ1-2	-	few	CASSLGTQAGGYGYTF	TGTGCCAGCAGCTTAGGGACGCAGGCCGGAGGCTATGGCTACACCTTC
TRBV14	TRBJ2-7	TRBD1	-	CASSHSKGTGAPEQYF	TGTGCCAGCAGCCATTCAAAGGGGACAGGGGCCCCCGAGCAGTACTTC
TRBV27	TRBJ2-3	TRBD1	-	CASSPGTGEVADTQYF	TGTGCCAGCAGTCCCGGGACAGGGGAGGTGGCAGATACGCAGTATTTT
TRBV5-5	TRBJ2-2	-	-	CASSLLGGTGELFF	TGTGCCAGCAGCTTGTTGGGGGGCACCGGGGAGCTGTTTTTT
TRBV9	TRBJ2-5	TRBD2	once	CASSVDGAGAQETQYF	TGTGCCAGCAGCGTAGACGGAGCGGGGGCCCAAGAGACCCAGTACTTC
TRBV29-1	TRBJ1-1	-	few	CSVEEPEAFF	TGCAGCGTTGAGGAACCTGAAGCTTTCTTT
TRBV28	TRBJ2-3	-	-	CASSLLAVSTDTQYF	TGTGCCAGCAGTTTACTTGCGGTTAGCACAGATACGCAGTATTTT
TRBV6-5	TRBJ2-1	TRBD2	-	CASSLSGYYNEQFF	TGTGCCAGCAGTCTTAGCGGGTATTACAATGAGCAGTTCTTC
TRBV11-2	TRBJ1-4	-	-	CASSLYERAAREKLFF	TGTGCCAGCAGCTTGTATGAGAGGGCGGCCAGAGAAAAACTGTTTTTT
TRBV7-8	TRBJ2-3	-	-	CASSPEATDTQYF	TGTGCCAGCAGCCCAGAAGCCACAGATACGCAGTATTTT
TRBV11-2	TRBJ2-7	TRBD2	once	CASSWTSSYEQYF	TGTGCCAGCAGCTGGACTAGTTCCTACGAGCAGTACTTC
TRBV27	TRBJ2-7	-	-	CASSLTGFSEQYF	TGTGCCAGCAGTTTAACAGGATTCTCCGAGCAGTACTTC
TRBV27	TRBJ2-7	-	-	CASSLLGGSYEQYF	TGTGCCAGCAGTTTACTCGGCGGGTCCTACGAGCAGTACTTC
TRBV14	TRBJ2-2	TRBD2	-	CASSQRGARTGELFF	TGTGCCAGCAGCCAGCGGGGGGCGCGGACCGGGGAGCTGTTTTTT
TRBV9	TRBJ1-4	TRBD1	-	CASSRAGTGVEKLFF	TGTGCCAGCAGCCGAGCCGGGACAGGGGTTGAAAAACTGTTTTTT
TRBV28	TRBJ2-1	-	-	CASSFGLDEQFF	TGTGCCAGCAGTTTTGGACTGGATGAGCAGTTCTTC
TRBV9	TRBJ2-7	-	-	CASSAGPPGEQYF	TGTGCCAGCAGCGCAGGACCCCCGGGCGAGCAGTACTTC
TRBV6-5	TRBJ2-2	-	-	CASTMERAGELFF	TGTGCCAGCACCATGGAGAGGGCCGGGGAGCTGTTTTTT
TRBV19	TRBJ2-7	-	-	CASSIRTAYEQYF	TGTGCCAGTAGTATTCGGACCGCCTACGAGCAGTACTTC
TRBV15	TRBJ1-1	TRBD1	-	CATSNGQAGTEAFF	TGTGCCACCAGCAACGGACAGGCCGGCACTGAAGCTTTCTTT
TRBV30	TRBJ1-5	-	-	CAWSRSMGRQPQHF	TGTGCCTGGAGCCGTTCGATGGGCCGGCAGCCCCAGCATTTT
TRBV10-3	TRBJ1-2	-	-	CAISERTIAEGAYTF	TGTGCCATCAGTGAGAGAACCATTGCAGAAGGGGCCTACACCTTC
TRBV5-5	TRBJ2-1	TRBD2	-	CASSLPREGEDNEQFF	TGTGCCAGCAGCCTCCCCCGGGAGGGGGAAGACAATGAGCAGTTCTTC
TRBV5-4	TRBJ2-3	TRBD1	-	CASSLRDRGDAQYF	TGTGCCAGCAGCTTGAGGGACAGGGGCGATGCGCAGTATTTT
TRBV13	TRBJ2-7	TRBD1	once	CASSYRGSYEQYF	TGTGCCAGCAGCTACAGGGGCTCCTACGAGCAGTACTTC
TRBV16	TRBJ1-2	-	-	CASSQSLGGGGRRYGYTF	TGTGCCAGCAGCCAATCTCTAGGCGGAGGGGGAAGGAGGTATGGCTACACCTTC
TRBV11-2	TRBJ2-5	TRBD1	-	CASSWDRALETQYF	TGTGCCAGCAGCTGGGACAGGGCTTTGGAGACCCAGTACTTC
TRBV5-6	TRBJ2-1	TRBD2	-	CASSLVAGVHNEQFF	TGTGCCAGCAGCTTGGTTGCGGGAGTCCACAATGAGCAGTTCTTC
TRBV4-3	TRBJ2-7	-	-	CASSQGPRGVPYEQYF	TGCGCCAGCAGCCAAGGGCCGAGGGGCGTACCCTACGAGCAGTACTTC